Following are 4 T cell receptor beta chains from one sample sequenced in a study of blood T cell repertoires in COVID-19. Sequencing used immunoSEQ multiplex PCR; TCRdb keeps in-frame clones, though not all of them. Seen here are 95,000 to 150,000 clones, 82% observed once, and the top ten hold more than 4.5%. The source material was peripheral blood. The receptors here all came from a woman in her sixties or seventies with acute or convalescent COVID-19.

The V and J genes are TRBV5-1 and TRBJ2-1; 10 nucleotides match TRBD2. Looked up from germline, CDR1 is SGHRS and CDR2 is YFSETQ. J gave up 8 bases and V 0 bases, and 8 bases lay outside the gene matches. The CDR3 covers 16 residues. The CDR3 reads CASSLEISGGPDEQFF. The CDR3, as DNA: TGCGCCAGCAGCTTGGAAATTAGCGGGGGGCCCGATGAGCAGTTCTTC.

The CDR3 bases are TGTGCCAGCAGCTTAGGACTGAGCTCTGGAAACACCATATATTTT. Translation: CASSLGLSSGNTIYF. The chain carries TRBV7-2 and TRBJ1-3, with D unclear. The CDR3 extends over 15 amino acids. Trimming took 1 base from V and 0 from J, leaving 7 bases between them. Per the germline V gene, CDR1 is SGHTA and CDR2 is FQGNSA. Full variable domain (outside the CDR3, taken from reference TRBV7-2 and TRBJ1-3): GAGVSQSPSNKVTEKGKDVELRCDPISGHTALYWYRQSLGQGLEFLIYFQGNSAPDKSGLPSDRFSAERTGGSVSTLTIQRTQQEDSAVYLCASSLGLSSGNTIYFGEGSWLTVV.

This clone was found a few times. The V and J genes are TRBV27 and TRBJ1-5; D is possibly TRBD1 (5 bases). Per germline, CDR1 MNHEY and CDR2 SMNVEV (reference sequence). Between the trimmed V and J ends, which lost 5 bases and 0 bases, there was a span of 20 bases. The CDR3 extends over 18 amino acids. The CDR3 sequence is CASSPSYIRGYSNQPQHF. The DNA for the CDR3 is TGTGCCAGCAGTCCGTCGTATATTCGGGGGTATAGCAATCAGCCCCAGCATTTT.

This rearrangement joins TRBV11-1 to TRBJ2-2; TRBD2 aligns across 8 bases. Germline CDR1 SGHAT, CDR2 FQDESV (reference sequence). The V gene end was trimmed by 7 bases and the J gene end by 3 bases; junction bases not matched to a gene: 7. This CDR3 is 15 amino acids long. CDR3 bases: TGTGCCAGCACCGCCGGGGGGGCGGACACCGGGGAGCTGTTTTTT. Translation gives CASTAGGADTGELFF.